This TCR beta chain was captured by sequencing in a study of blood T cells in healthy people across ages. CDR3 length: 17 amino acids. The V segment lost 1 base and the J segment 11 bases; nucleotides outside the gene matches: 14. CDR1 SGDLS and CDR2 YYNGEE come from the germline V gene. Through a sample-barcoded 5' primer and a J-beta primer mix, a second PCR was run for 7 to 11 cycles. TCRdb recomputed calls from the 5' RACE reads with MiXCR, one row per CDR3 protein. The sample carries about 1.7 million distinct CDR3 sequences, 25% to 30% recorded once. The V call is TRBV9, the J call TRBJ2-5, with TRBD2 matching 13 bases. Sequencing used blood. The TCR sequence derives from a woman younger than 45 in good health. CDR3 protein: CASSVRTGTSGNNEQYF. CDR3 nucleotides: TGTGCCAGCAGCGTACGGACCGGGACTAGCGGGAACAATGAGCAGTACTTC.